Listed below are T cell receptor beta chains from one sample, sequenced in a study of Ad26.COV2.S vaccination and SARS-CoV-2 variants. Assay used: immunoSEQ multiplex PCR; TCRdb lists only in-frame clones, some missing. This sample yields roughly 390,000 clones, of which approximately 86% are seen a single time; approximately 3.7% belongs to the top ten. The specimen was peripheral blood, collected in a trial of Ad26.COV2.S vaccine versus placebo. All receptors come from a person aged 18-60 years who received the Ad26.COV2.S COVID-19 vaccine or a placebo. CDR3s include the opening cysteine and the closing phenylalanine or tryptophan. A D gene is named only where the DNA matches it firmly. Clone size is not always given. Where it is, it says once, few, many or a class for expanded clones.

CDR3aa	CDR3nt	v_gene	abundance	j_gene	d_gene
CASTPRLGNNEQFF	TGTGCCAGCACCCCGCGACTAGGAAACAATGAGCAGTTCTTC	TRBV2	.	TRBJ2-1	.
CASSVGGRNQPQHF	TGTGCCAGCAGTGTAGGGGGGAGGAATCAGCCCCAGCATTTT	TRBV2	.	TRBJ1-5	.
CAISEPREGTEAFF	TGTGCCATCAGTGAGCCCAGGGAGGGCACTGAAGCTTTCTTT	TRBV10-3	.	TRBJ1-1	.
CASSWAGTSVQYF	TGTGCCAGCAGCTGGGCCGGGACTAGCGTTCAGTACTTC	TRBV5-6	.	TRBJ2-4	TRBD2
CASSIRDPATNEKLFF	TGTGCCAGCAGCATCAGGGACCCTGCAACTAATGAAAAACTGTTTTTT	TRBV13	.	TRBJ1-4	.
CAISPGTTGVETQYF	TGTGCCATCAGCCCCGGGACCACGGGAGTGGAGACCCAGTACTTC	TRBV10-3	.	TRBJ2-5	.
CASSQDPLRGITYEQYF	TGTGCCAGCAGCCAAGATCCGCTCAGGGGAATAACCTACGAGCAGTACTTC	TRBV3-1/TRBV3-2	.	TRBJ2-7	.
CASGLREEEETQYF	TGTGCTAGTGGTTTGCGGGAAGAAGAAGAGACCCAGTACTTC	TRBV12-5	.	TRBJ2-5	.
CASRDPGGQGIGYTF	TGTGCCAGCAGAGATCCCGGGGGACAGGGAATCGGCTACACCTTC	TRBV7-2	.	TRBJ1-2	TRBD1
CASSQDEIEAFF	TGCGCCAGCAGCCAAGACGAAATAGAAGCTTTCTTT	TRBV4-1	.	TRBJ1-1	.
CASSQELRLNTEAFF	TGCGCCAGCAGTCAAGAACTCAGGCTAAACACTGAAGCTTTCTTT	TRBV4-3	.	TRBJ1-1	.
CASSVPDSGGIDTQYF	TGTGCCAGCAGCGTCCCTGATAGCGGGGGGATAGATACGCAGTATTTT	TRBV9	many	TRBJ2-3	TRBD2
CASSQEGSGNEKLFF	TGTGCCAGCAGCCAAGAGGGCAGCGGGAATGAAAAACTGTTTTTT	TRBV3-1/TRBV3-2	.	TRBJ1-4	.
CASSFRYGYTF	TGTGCCAGCAGTTTCAGATATGGCTACACCTTC	TRBV6-2/TRBV6-3	.	TRBJ1-2	.
CASSYRGRQETQYF	TGCGCCAGCAGCTATCGGGGACGACAAGAGACCCAGTACTTC	TRBV5-1	.	TRBJ2-5	.
CASSFREGQPQHF	TGTGCCAGCAGTTTCAGGGAAGGTCAGCCCCAGCATTTT	TRBV27	.	TRBJ1-5	.
CASSLNSGQFEAFF	TGTGCCAGCAGTCTTAATTCGGGACAGTTTGAAGCTTTCTTT	TRBV27	.	TRBJ1-1	TRBD1
CASSEGRTVSGGKDIQYF	TGTGCCAGCAGTGAAGGGCGGACGGTTAGCGGGGGGAAGGACATTCAGTACTTC	TRBV6-1	.	TRBJ2-4	TRBD2
CASRRDTGELFF	TGTGCCAGCAGACGGGACACCGGGGAGCTGTTTTTT	TRBV3-1/TRBV3-2	.	TRBJ2-2	.